This T cell receptor (beta chain) was captured by sequencing in a study of blood T cell repertoires in COVID-19. Libraries were prepared by immunoSEQ multiplex PCR; TCRdb keeps only in-frame clonotypes and omits some of them. The data show over 300,000 clones, roughly 90% seen once. The CDR3 length is 17 residues. J lost 1 base, V lost 6 bases, and 10 bases had no gene match. Germline V gives CDR1 KGHDR, CDR2 SFDVKD. The gene calls are TRBV24-1 and TRBJ2-7, with 11 bases that match TRBD2. The sequencing input was PBMCs or T cells enriched from blood (not recorded which). The sequence was obtained from a woman in her twenties or thirties with acute COVID-19. CDR3 in amino acids: CATSSTSGGADSYEQYF. The DNA for the CDR3 is TGTGCCACCAGTTCAACTAGCGGGGGCGCCGATTCCTACGAGCAGTACTTC.